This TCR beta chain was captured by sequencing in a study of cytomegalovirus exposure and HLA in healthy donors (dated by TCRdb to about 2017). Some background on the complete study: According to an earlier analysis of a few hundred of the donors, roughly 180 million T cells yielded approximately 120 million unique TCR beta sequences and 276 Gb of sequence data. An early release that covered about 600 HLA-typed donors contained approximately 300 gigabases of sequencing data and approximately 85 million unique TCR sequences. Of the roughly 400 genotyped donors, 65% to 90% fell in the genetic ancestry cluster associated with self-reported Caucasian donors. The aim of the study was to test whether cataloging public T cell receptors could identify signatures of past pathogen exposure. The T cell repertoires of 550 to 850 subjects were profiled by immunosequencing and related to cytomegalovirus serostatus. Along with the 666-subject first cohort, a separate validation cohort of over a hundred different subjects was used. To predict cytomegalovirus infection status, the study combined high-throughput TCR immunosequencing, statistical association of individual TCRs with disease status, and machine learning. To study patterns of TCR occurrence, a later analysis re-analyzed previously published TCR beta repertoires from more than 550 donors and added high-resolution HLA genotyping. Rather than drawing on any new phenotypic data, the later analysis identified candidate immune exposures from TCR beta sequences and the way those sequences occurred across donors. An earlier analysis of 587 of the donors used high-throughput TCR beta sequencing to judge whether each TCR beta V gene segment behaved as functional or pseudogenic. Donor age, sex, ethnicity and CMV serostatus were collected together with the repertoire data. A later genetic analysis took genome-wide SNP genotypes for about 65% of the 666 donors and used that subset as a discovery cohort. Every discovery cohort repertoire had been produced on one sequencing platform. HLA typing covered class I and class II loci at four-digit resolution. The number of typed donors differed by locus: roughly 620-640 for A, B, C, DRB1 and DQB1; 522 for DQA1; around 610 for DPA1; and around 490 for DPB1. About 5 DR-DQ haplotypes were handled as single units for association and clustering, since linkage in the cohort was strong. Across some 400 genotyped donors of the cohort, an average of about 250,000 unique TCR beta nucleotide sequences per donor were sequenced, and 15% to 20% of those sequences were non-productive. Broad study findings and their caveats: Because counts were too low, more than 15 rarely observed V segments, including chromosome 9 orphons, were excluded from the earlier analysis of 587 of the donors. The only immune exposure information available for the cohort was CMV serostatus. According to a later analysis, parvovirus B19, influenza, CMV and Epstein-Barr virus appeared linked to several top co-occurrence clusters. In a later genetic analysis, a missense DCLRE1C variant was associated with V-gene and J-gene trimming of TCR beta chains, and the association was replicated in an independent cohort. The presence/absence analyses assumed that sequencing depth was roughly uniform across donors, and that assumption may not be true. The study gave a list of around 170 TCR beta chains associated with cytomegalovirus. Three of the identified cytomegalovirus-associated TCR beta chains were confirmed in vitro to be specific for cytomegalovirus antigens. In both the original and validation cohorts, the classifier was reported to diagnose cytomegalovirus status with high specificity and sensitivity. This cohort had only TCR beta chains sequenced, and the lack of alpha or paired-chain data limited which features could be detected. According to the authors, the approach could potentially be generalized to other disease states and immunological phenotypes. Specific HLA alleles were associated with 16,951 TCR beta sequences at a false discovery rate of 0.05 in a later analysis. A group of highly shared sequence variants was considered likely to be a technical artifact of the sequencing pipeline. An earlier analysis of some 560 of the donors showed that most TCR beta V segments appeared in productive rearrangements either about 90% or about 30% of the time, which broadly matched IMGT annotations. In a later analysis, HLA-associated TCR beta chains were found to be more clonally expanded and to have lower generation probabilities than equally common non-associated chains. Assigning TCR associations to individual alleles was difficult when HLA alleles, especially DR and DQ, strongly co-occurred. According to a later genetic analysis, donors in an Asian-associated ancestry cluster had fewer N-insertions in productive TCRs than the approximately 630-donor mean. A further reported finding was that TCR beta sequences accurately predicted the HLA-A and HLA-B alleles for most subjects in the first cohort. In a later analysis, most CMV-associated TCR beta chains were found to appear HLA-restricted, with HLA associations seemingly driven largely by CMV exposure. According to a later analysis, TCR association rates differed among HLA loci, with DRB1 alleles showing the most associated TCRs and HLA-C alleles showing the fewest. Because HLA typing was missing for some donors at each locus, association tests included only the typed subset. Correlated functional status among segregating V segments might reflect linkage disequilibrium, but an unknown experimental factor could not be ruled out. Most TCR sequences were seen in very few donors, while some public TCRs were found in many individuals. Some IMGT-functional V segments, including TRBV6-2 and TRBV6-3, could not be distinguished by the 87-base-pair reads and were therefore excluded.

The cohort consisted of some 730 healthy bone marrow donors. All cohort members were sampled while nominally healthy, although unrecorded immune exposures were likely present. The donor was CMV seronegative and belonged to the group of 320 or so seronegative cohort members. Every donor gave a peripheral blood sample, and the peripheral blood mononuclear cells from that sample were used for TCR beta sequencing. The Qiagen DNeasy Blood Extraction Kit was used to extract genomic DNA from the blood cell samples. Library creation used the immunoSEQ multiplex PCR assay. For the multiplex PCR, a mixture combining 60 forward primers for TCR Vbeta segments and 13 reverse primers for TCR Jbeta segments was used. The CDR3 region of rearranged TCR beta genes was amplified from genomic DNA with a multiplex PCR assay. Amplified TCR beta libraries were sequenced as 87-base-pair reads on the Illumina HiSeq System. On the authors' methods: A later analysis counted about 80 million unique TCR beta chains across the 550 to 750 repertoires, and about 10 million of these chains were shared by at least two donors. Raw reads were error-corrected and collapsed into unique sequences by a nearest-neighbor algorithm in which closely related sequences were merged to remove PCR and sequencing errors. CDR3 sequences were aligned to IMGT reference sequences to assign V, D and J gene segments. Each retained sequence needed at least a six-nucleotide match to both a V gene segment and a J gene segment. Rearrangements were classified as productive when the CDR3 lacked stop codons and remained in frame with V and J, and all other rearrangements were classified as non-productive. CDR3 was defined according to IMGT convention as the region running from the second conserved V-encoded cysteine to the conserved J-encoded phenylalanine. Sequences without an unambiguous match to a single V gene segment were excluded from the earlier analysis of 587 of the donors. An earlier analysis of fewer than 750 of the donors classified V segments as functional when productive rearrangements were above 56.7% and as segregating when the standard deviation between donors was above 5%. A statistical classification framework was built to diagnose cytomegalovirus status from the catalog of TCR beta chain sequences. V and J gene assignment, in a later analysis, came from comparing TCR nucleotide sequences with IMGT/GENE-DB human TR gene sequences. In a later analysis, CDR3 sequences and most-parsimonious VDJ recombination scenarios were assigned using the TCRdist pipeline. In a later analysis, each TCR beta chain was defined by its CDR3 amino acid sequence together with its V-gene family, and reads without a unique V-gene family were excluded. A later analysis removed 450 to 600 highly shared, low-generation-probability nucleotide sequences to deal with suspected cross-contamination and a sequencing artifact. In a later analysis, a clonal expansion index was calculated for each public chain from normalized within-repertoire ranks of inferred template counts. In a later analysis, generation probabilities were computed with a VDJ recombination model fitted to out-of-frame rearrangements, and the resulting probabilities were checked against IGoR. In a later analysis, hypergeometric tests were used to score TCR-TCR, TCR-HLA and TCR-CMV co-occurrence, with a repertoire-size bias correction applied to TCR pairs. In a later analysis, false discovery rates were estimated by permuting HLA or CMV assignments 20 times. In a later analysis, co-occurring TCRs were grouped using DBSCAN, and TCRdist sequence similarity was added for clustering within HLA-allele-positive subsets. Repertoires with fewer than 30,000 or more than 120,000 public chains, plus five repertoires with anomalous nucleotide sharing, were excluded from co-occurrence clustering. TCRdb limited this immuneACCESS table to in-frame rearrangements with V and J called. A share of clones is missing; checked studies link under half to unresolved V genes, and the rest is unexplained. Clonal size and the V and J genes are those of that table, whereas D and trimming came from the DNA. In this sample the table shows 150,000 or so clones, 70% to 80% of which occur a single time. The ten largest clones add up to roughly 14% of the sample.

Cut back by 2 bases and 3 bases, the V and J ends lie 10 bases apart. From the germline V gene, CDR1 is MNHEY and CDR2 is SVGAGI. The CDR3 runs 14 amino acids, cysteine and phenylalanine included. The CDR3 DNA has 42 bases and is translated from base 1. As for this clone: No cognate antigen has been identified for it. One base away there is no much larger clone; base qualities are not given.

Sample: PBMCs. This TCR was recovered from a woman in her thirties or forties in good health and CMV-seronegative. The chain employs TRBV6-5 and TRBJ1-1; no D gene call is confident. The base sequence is TGTGCCAGCAGTTACGACGAGGCGGACACTGAAGCTTTCTTT. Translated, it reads CASSYDEADTEAFF.